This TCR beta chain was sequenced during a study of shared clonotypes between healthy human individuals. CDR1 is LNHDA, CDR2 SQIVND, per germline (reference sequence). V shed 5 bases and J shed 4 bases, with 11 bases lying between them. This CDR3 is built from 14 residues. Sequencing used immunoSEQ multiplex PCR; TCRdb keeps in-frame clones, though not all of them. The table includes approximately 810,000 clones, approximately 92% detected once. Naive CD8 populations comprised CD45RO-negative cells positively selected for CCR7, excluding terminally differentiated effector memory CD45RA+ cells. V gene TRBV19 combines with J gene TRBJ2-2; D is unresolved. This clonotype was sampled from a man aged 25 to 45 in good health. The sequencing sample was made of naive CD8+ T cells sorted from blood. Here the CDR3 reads CASSPKSVTGELFF. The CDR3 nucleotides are TGTGCCAGTAGTCCTAAATCCGTCACCGGGGAGCTGTTTTTT. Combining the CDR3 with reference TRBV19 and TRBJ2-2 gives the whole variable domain DGGITQSPKYLFRKEGQNVTLSCEQNLNHDAMYWYRQDPGQGLRLIYYSQIVNDFQKGDIAEGYSVSREKKESFPLTVTSAQKNPTAFYLCASSPKSVTGELFFGEGSRLTVL.